Listed here is a single TCR beta chain. Its antigen is unidentified. Patients with uncontrolled infections, other autoimmune diseases, pregnancy or lactation were excluded. What was amplified from RNA transcripts were TCR beta CDR3 regions. When the TCR CDR3 underwent first-round RT-PCR, the HTBI primer set was used. TCRdb recomputed calls from the multiplex PCR reads with MiXCR, one row per CDR3 protein. The sample contains roughly 400,000 distinct CDR3 sequences, over 12% of which appear only once. This entry comes from a study of T cells in Graves' hyperthyroidism and ophthalmopathy. Study-level results: Clonotypes that were expanded in thyroid above 0.001 mostly appeared in blood too.

The germline V gene encodes CDR1 DFQATT and CDR2 SNEGSKA (reference sequence). V lost 6 bases, J lost 1 base, and 15 bases lay in between. The CDR3 extends over 14 amino acids. The rearrangement links TRBV20-1 to TRBJ1-1; D is possibly TRBD1 (6 bases). The clonotype comes from a man aged 45-60 years with Graves' ophthalmopathy. Sequenced sample: blood. CDR3 DNA: TGCAGTGCCCGCTCCGGGGGCTCGAACACTGAAGCTTTCTTT. Translation gives CSARSGGSNTEAFF.